This paragraph covers one T cell receptor (beta chain) sequence. Some clones are missing from TCRdb's copy, which holds only in-frame ones; the method was immunoSEQ multiplex PCR. Here the sample spans about 350,000 clones, 88% being singletons. Trimming cost V 2 bases and J 1 base, with 9 bases left between them. In germline, CDR1 is LGHNT, CDR2 FRNRAP. This CDR3 is 15 amino acids long. The sample belongs to a study of blood T cell repertoires in COVID-19. Recruits, aged roughly 18 to 95 years, lived in 24 US areas. Participant reports of clinical history set cohort assignment. Exposed volunteers were people who met a COVID-19 case within 2 weeks before study entry.

This rearrangement joins TRBV12-5 to TRBJ2-4, with D hard to call. Sequencing was done on a sample of PBMCs or T cells enriched from blood (not recorded which). The source is a woman aged 25 to 45 who had been exposed to COVID-19. The CDR3 DNA reads as TGTGCTAGTGGTTTGCAACTTGGTGCCAAAAACATTCAGTACTTC. Translating it yields CASGLQLGAKNIQYF.